What follows are 16 T cell receptor beta chains derived from one specimen sequenced in a study of shared clonotypes between healthy human individuals. Selected positively for CCR7 and CD45RO-negative, naive CD8 cells excluded terminally differentiated effector memory CD45RA+ cells. Some clones are missing from TCRdb's copy, which holds only in-frame ones; the method was immunoSEQ multiplex PCR. This sample has some 2,100,000 clones, with 85% to 95% found just once. The sample taken for sequencing was naive CD8+ T cells from PBMCs. The source of these receptors is a man between 18 and 35 years old in good health. Some clones in this sample may be carry-over from other donors' samples.

This chain uses TRBV25-1 with TRBJ1-3; the D is unclear. Germline loops: CDR1 MGHDK, CDR2 SYGVNS. Trimming cost V 3 bases and J 3 bases, with 9 bases left between them. The CDR3 contains 14 residues. This CDR3 reads CASSEWLGGNTIYF. CDR3 DNA sequence: TGTGCCAGCAGTGAGTGGCTGGGTGGAAACACCATATATTTT.

This sequence joins TRBV27 and TRBJ1-1, with 11 bases aligning to TRBD1. This CDR3 region has 16 residues. Germline loops: CDR1 MNHEY, CDR2 SMNVEV (reference sequence). The ends lost 6 bases at V and 4 bases at J; junction bases unmatched: 10. The CDR3 nucleotides are TGTGCCAGCAGGGTTCTTCCGGGACAGGGGGGCACTGAAGCTTTCTTT. Its protein is CASRVLPGQGGTEAFF.

This chain uses TRBV9 with TRBJ2-7; 11 bases line up with TRBD2. Trimming cost V 4 bases and J 1 base; bases outside gene matches: 4. This CDR3 is built from 15 residues. In germline, CDR1 is SGDLS, CDR2 YYNGEE. The CDR3 nucleotides are TGTGCCAGCAGCCCTTTAGCGGGAGGGTCCTACGAGCAGTACTTC. This translates into CASSPLAGGSYEQYF.

This chain links TRBV11-2 with TRBJ2-1, with a possible D match to TRBD2 (6 bases). Germline V gene sequence: CDR1 SGHAT, CDR2 FQNNGV. Trimming removed 5 bases at V and 8 bases at J, with 16 bases between. CDR3 length equals 14 residues. The DNA of the CDR3 is TGTGCCAGCAGCCCTAAGCGGGTCCGCCATGAGCAGTTCTTC. This encodes CASSPKRVRHEQFF.

This clone was seen just once. The chain joins TRBV5-5 to TRBJ1-2, with unresolved D. Germline CDR1 reads SGHKS; CDR2 reads YYEKEE (reference sequence). V was pared by 0 bases and J by 2 bases, with 8 bases between. The CDR3 has 14 residues. CDR3 amino acids: CASSLAPGNYGYTF. The CDR3 DNA sequence: TGTGCCAGCAGCTTGGCCCCCGGAAACTATGGCTACACCTTC.

The genes are TRBV29-1 and TRBJ1-4, with 8 bases that match TRBD1. Germline CDR1 SQVTM, CDR2 ANQGSEA. With 6 bases clipped from V and 7 bases from J, the junction kept 10 bases outside the gene matches. The CDR3 has 14 residues. CDR3 in DNA: TGCAGCGTGGAACAGGGGGATCACGGTGAAAAACTGTTTTTT. Protein product: CSVEQGDHGEKLFF.

This clone showed up just once. V is TRBV29-1 and J is TRBJ2-7; no clear D gene. The CDR3 runs to 10 residues. V was trimmed by 5 bases and J by 7 bases, leaving 9 bases between them. Germline V gene data show CDR1 as SQVTM and CDR2 as ANQGSEA. DNA for the CDR3: TGCAGCGTTCTGGTCGGAGAGCAGTACTTC. The encoded protein is CSVLVGEQYF.

This chain joins TRBV27 and TRBJ2-6; the D gene is possibly TRBD2 (5 bases). The germline gives CDR1 MNHEY, CDR2 SMNVEV (reference sequence). This CDR3 has 18 amino acids. V dropped 3 bases and J dropped 3 bases, with 18 bases sitting between them. CDR3: CASSFSGVAYGGANVLTF. The CDR3 DNA is TGTGCCAGCAGTTTTTCCGGGGTTGCTTACGGTGGGGCCAACGTCCTGACTTTC.

This chain links TRBV27 with TRBJ2-1; TRBD2 matches at 14 bases. In germline, CDR1 is MNHEY, CDR2 SMNVEV (reference sequence). Losses at the gene ends were 7 bases for V and 8 bases for J; bases not matched to a gene: 7. The CDR3 has 15 amino acids. The CDR3 loop reads CASTWGTSGSHEQFF. Written as DNA, the CDR3 is TGTGCCAGCACCTGGGGGACTAGCGGGAGTCATGAGCAGTTCTTC.

The chain recombines TRBV9 with TRBJ2-1; TRBD2 matches 10 bases. With V trimmed by 4 bases and J by 3 bases, 19 bases remained unmatched. Germline CDR1 and CDR2: SGDLS and YYNGEE. This CDR3 comprises 20 residues. The CDR3 DNA reads as TGTGCCAGCAGCATCCCGTCGGCAGGACTAGCGGAGTCGGACTACAATGAGCAGTTCTTC. It translates to CASSIPSAGLAESDYNEQFF. Together with reference TRBV9 and TRBJ2-1, the CDR3 gives the full variable domain: DSGVTQTPKHLITATGQRVTLRCSPRSGDLSVYWYQQSLDQGLQFLIQYYNGEERAKGNILERFSAQQFPDLHSELNLSSLELGDSALYFCASSIPSAGLAESDYNEQFFGPGTRLTVL.

The CDR3 loop reads CASTRLADSTDTQYF. CDR3 sequence (DNA): TGTGCCAGCACCCGACTAGCGGATAGCACAGATACGCAGTATTTT. The chain combines TRBV27 with TRBJ2-3; 9 nucleotides line up with TRBD2. CDR3 length equals 15 residues. Looked up from germline, CDR1 is MNHEY and CDR2 is SMNVEV (reference sequence). V was clipped by 7 bases and J by 0 bases; unmatched bases: 5.

The V and J genes are TRBV11-2 and TRBJ2-5, with 7 bases lining up with TRBD2. This CDR3 has 15 residues. Germline loops: CDR1 SGHAT, CDR2 FQNNGV. V was pared by 1 base and J by 5 bases, with 7 bases of the junction left unmatched. As DNA, the CDR3 is TGTGCCAGCAGCTTAGGGCTAGCGGCTTGGGAGACCCAGTACTTC. Protein sequence: CASSLGLAAWETQYF.

The chain links TRBV27 to TRBJ1-5, with TRBD1 matching 10 bases. The trim removed 6 bases at V and 7 bases at J, leaving 9 bases unmatched. Per the germline V gene, CDR1 is MNHEY and CDR2 is SMNVEV (reference sequence). This CDR3 comprises 15 residues. The DNA of the CDR3 is TGTGCCAGCAGCCCTGACAGGGGGCAAGGGCAGCCCCAGCATTTT. It encodes CASSPDRGQGQPQHF.

V usage is TRBV27 and J usage is TRBJ2-5; 7 nucleotides align to TRBD2. The germline V gene has CDR1 MNHEY and CDR2 SMNVEV (reference sequence). The CDR3 is 14 residues long. The V segment lost 5 bases and the J segment 5 bases; nucleotides outside the gene matches: 8. This CDR3 reads CASSSGVAPETQYF. CDR3 nucleotide sequence: TGTGCCAGCAGTAGCGGGGTTGCACCGGAGACCCAGTACTTC.

The rearrangement uses TRBV27 and TRBJ2-7; a weak D match, TRBD2 (7 bases). The V gene's germline CDR1 is MNHEY and CDR2 SMNVEV (reference sequence). The CDR3 is made up of 16 amino acids. Trimming cost V 5 bases and J 3 bases, with 20 bases left between them. The CDR3 bases are TGTGCCAGCAGTCAAATTCGAGGGGGACTAAACTACGAGCAGTACTTC. The encoded protein is CASSQIRGGLNYEQYF.

The CDR3 region has the DNA TGTGCCAGCAGTCAACCGGGACTAGCGGGAGTTGGGCAGTATTTT. The encoded protein is CASSQPGLAGVGQYF. The V and J genes are TRBV27 and TRBJ2-3; 14 nucleotides match TRBD2. The V segment lost 5 bases and the J segment 11 bases; nucleotides outside the gene matches: 9. CDR3 length: 15 residues. Germline lookup yields CDR1 MNHEY and CDR2 SMNVEV (reference sequence).